Listed below are T cell receptor beta chains from one sample, sequenced in a study of CD4 T cell repertoires in COVID-19. The table came from immunoSEQ multiplex PCR; TCRdb's copy has only in-frame clones and leaves some out. Of 8,400 or so clones detected, 84% appear once; the ten largest clones hold roughly 2.2%. Sequences were derived from effector memory CD4+ T cells from blood, sampled before the COVID-19 pandemic. These receptors were collected from a human donor who had COVID-19. Each CDR3 is given with its conserved first and last residue. The D gene is left open where the match is weak. Rows give clone size only sometimes, using once, few, many, or a class for an expanded clone.

d_call | j_call | clone_size | v_call | cdr3_nt | cdr3_aa
TRBD1 | TRBJ1-2 | few | TRBV5-5 | TGTGCCAGCAGCGTCGGCGGGACAGGCTATGGCTACACCTTC | CASSVGGTGYGYTF
TRBD1 | TRBJ1-2 | NA | TRBV10-3 | TGTGCCATCAGTGGACAACAGGGGTCGCCCAATGGCTACACCTTC | CAISGQQGSPNGYTF
TRBD1 | TRBJ2-1 | NA | TRBV6-6 | TGTGCCAGTACCAAGGGACAGCATTCCTACAATGAGCAGTTCTTC | CASTKGQHSYNEQFF
NA | TRBJ1-2 | NA | TRBV2 | TGTGCCAGCAGGCGGGGGGAAGGTGGCTACACCTTC | CASRRGEGGYTF
TRBD2 | TRBJ2-3 | NA | TRBV5-1 | TGCGCCAGCAGCTTGCTGAGGGCGGGAGAAAGGGAAACAGATACGCAGTATTTT | CASSLLRAGERETDTQYF
TRBD1 | TRBJ1-1 | NA | TRBV2 | TGTGCCAGCAGCCGGGACACAGGGGAGAACACTGAAGCTTTCTTT | CASSRDTGENTEAFF
TRBD2 | TRBJ2-5 | once | TRBV28 | TGTGCCAGCAGTCTAACAGGACTAGCAAAGACCCAGTACTTC | CASSLTGLAKTQYF
TRBD2 | TRBJ2-3 | NA | TRBV19 | TGTGCCAGTAGCCCAAATGGGGGGGATCGCACAGATACGCAGTATTTT | CASSPNGGDRTDTQYF
TRBD1 | TRBJ1-3 | NA | TRBV28 | TGTGCCAGCAGTTTATCAGGGGGCGGAAACACCATATATTTT | CASSLSGGGNTIYF
NA | TRBJ2-1 | NA | TRBV19 | TGTGCCAGTAGTATCGACATCGGGGCCTACAATGAGCAGTTCTTC | CASSIDIGAYNEQFF
TRBD1 | TRBJ2-7 | once | TRBV15 | TGTGCCACCAGCAAACCGGGACAGGGTCTACACGAGCAGTACTTC | CATSKPGQGLHEQYF
TRBD2 | TRBJ2-3 | few | TRBV6-5 | TGTGCCAGCAGTTACGGGCTAGCGGGAGGTCAGGATACGCAGTATTTT | CASSYGLAGGQDTQYF